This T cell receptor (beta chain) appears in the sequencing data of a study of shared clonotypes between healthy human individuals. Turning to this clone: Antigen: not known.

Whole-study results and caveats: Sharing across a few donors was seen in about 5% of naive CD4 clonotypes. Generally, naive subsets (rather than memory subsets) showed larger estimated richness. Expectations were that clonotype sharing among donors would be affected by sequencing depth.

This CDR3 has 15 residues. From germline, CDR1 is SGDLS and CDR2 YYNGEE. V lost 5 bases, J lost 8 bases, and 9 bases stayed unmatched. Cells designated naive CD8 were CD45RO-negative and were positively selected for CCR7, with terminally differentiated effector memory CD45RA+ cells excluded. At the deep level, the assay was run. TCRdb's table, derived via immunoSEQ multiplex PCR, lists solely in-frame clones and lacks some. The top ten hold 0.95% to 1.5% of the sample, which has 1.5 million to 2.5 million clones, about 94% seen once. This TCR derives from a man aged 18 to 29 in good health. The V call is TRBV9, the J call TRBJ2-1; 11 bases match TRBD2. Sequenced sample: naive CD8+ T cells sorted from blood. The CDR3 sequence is CASSGAALAGDEQFF. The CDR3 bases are TGTGCCAGCAGTGGGGCCGCACTAGCGGGGGATGAGCAGTTCTTC.